This entry is about one T cell receptor (beta chain). V lost 3 bases to trimming and J lost 0 bases; unmatched junction nucleotides: 10. The CDR3 contains 19 residues. Germline V gene lookup returns CDR1 SGDLS and CDR2 YYNGEE. The entry originates in a study of blood T cell repertoires in COVID-19. About the study: From the United States, Italy and Spain came samples of acute and convalescent COVID-19.

Produced via immunoSEQ multiplex PCR; TCRdb's table is partial and in-frame only. Of 90,000 to 120,000 clones listed, approximately 80% are singletons. The chain employs TRBV9 and TRBJ2-6, with 9 positions matching TRBD1. The sequence came from an older man with active or convalescent COVID-19. The specimen was peripheral blood. Written as DNA, the CDR3 is TGTGCCAGCAGCGATCAGTTTAGGACAGGGGCCTCTGGGGCCAACGTCCTGACTTTC. Translation gives CASSDQFRTGASGANVLTF.